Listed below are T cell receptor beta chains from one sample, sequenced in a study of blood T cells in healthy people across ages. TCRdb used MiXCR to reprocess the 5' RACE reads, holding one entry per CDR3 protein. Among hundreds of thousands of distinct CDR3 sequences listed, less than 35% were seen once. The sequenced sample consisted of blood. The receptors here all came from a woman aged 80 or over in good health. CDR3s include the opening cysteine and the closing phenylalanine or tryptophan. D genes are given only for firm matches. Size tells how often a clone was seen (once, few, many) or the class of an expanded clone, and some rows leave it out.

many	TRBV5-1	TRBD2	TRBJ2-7	TGCGCCAGCAGCTTGGGCGGCCATCGCGGGGGGTGGTACGAGCAGTACTTC	CASSLGGHRGGWYEQYF
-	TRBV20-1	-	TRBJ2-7	TGCAGTGCCGCCGGAGGTCCCCACTACGAGCAGTACTTT	CSAAGGPHYEQYF
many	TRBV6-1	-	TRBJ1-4	TGTGCCGAGGGGACTGGAACTAATGAAAAACTGTTTTTT	CAEGTGTNEKLFF
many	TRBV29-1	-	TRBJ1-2	TGCAGCGTTGAGAAAGGGAATGGCTACACCTTC	CSVEKGNGYTF
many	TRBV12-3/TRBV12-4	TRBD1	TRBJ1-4	TGTGCCAGCAGCGATAGGACAGGGCGGGAAAAACTGTTTTTT	CASSDRTGREKLFF
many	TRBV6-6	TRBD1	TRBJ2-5	TGTGCCAGTACTCCCACCAGGGGGAGAGGTCAAGAGACCCAGTACTTC	CASTPTRGRGQETQYF
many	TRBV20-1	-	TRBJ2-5	TGCAGTGCTAGACTGCCCCCCAAGGCCCAGTACTTC	CSARLPPKAQYF
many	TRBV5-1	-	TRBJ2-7	TGCGCCAGCAGCTCCCCTACAGTTCCCTACGAGCAGTACTTC	CASSSPTVPYEQYF
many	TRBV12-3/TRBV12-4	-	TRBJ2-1	TGTGCCAGCACCCAAGTCTATGAGCAGTTCTTC	CASTQVYEQFF
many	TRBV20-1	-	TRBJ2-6	TGCAGTGCTCCGAAGAGGGCAAGTAGCACTGGGGCCAACGTCCTGACTTTC	CSAPKRASSTGANVLTF
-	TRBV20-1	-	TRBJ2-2	TGCAGTGCAAACGGGGGGCGGGGGACCGGGGAGCTGTTTTTT	CSANGGRGTGELFF
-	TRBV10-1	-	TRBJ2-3	TGCGCCAGCAGTGAGTCTGCTGTTGCAGATACGCAGTATTTT	CASSESAVADTQYF
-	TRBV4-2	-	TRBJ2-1	TGTGCCAGCAGCCAGGGAGGGGGGGACTACAATGAGCGGTACTTC	CASSQGGGDYNERYF
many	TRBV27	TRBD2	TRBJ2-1	TGTGCCAGCAGGACTAGCGGGGGGGCATTGGTCAATGAGCAGTTCTTC	CASRTSGGALVNEQFF
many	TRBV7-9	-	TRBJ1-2	TGTGCCAGCAGCTCACAGGCCAGCGGTGGCTACACCTTC	CASSSQASGGYTF
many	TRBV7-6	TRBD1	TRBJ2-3	TGTGCCAGCAGTTTGGGACAGGGACGCACAGATACGCAGTATTTT	CASSLGQGRTDTQYF
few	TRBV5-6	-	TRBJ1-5	TGTGCCAGCAGCTTCAGGGGAACCAGTGACCAGCCCCAGCATTTT	CASSFRGTSDQPQHF
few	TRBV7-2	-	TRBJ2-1	TGTGCCAGCAGCTTAACCTTGATGGATGAGCAGTTCTTC	CASSLTLMDEQFF
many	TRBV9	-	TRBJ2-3	TGTGCCAGCAGCGTAGGAGGGGCAGATACGCAGTATTTT	CASSVGGADTQYF
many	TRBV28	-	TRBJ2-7	TGTGCCAGCAGCATCTCAGGGTTCGAGCAGTACTTC	CASSISGFEQYF
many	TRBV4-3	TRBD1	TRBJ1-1	TGCGCCAGCAGCCATCCCACGCCGGGACAGGTGGCCCAGGGGAACACTGAAGCTTTCTTT	CASSHPTPGQVAQGNTEAFF
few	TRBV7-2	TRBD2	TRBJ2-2	TGTGCCAGCAGCATAGGACTAGCGGGGGCTAACACCGGGGAGCTGTTTTTT	CASSIGLAGANTGELFF